This TCR beta chain was observed in a study of cytomegalovirus exposure and HLA in healthy donors. Study-level background: Some 180 million T cells yielded around 120 million unique TCR beta sequences in earlier analysis. Unique TCRs numbering some 80 million, obtained from HLA-typed donors, made up an early data release. General study results and limits: Overall, roughly 170 TCR beta chains were annotated as cytomegalovirus-associated.

In regard to this clone: Its cognate antigen is unknown.

Amplification used 60 Vbeta primers and 13 Jbeta primers. Assay: immunoSEQ multiplex PCR; the TCRdb copy retains only in-frame clones and omits some. This table has about 110,000 clones, about 74% appearing once. This CDR3 spans 12 amino acids. Germline CDR1 LGHNA, CDR2 YNFKEQ. V lost 1 base, J lost 8 bases, and 8 bases lay in between. The specimen sequenced was PBMCs. V and J are TRBV4-2 and TRBJ1-2; D not resolved. The source of this sequence is a female donor in good health and CMV-seropositive. In DNA, the CDR3 is TGTGCCAGCAGCCAAGGATACTCGGGCTACACCTTC. This gives the protein CASSQGYSGYTF.